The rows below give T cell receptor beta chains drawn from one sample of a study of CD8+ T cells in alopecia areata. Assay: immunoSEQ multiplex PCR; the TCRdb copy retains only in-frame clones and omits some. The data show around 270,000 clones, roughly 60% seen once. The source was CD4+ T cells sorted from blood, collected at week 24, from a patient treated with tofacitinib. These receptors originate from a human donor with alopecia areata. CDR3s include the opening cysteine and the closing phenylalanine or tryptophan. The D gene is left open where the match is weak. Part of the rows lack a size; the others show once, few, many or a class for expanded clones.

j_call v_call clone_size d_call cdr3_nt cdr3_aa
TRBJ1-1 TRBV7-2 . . TGTGCCAGCAGCGTAATCCAGACAGTGAACACTGAAGCTTTCTTT CASSVIQTVNTEAFF
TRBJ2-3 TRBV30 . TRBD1 TGTGCCTGGTCCCTTATAGGTGGGACAGGGTCGAGGACGCAGTATTTT CAWSLIGGTGSRTQYF
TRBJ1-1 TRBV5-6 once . TGTGCCAGCAGCTTGTATTCTGGGAAAGGGAGGAACACTGAAGCTTTCTTT CASSLYSGKGRNTEAFF
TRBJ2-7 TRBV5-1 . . TGCGCCAGCAGCATGACAAGCCTTTCCTACGAGCAGTACTTC CASSMTSLSYEQYF
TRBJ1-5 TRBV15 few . TGTGCCACCAGCAGAGAAGCGAGGGATCCCCAGCATTTT CATSREARDPQHF
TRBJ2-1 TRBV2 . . TGTGCCAGCAGTGAAGAGGGGTGGAGTGAGCAGTTCTTC CASSEEGWSEQFF
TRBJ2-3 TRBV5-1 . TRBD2 TGCGCCAGCAGCAAGAGACTAGCGGGAACCGGGTCAGATACGCAGTATTTT CASSKRLAGTGSDTQYF
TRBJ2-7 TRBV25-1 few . TGTGCCAGCAGTGAATCCGGGGCCTCCTACGAGCAGTACTTC CASSESGASYEQYF
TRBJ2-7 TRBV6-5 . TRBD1 TGTGCCAGCAGTCCAGGACAGGTCTACGAGCAGTACTTC CASSPGQVYEQYF
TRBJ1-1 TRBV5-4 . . TGTGCCAGCAGCTTGGCAGGGCAGCTCAACACTGAAGCTTTCTTT CASSLAGQLNTEAFF
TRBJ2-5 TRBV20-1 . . TGCAGTGCCATAAACCAAGAGACCCAGTACTTC CSAINQETQYF
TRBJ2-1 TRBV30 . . TGTGCCTGGAGTGTAAGAAAGGAGCAGTTCTTC CAWSVRKEQFF
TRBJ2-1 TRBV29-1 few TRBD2 TGCAGCGTGAAAATAGCGGGGGGCGGCAATGAGCAGTTCTTC CSVKIAGGGNEQFF
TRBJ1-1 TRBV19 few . TGTGCCAGTAGTATCCCCCCGAATGAAGCTTTCTTT CASSIPPNEAFF
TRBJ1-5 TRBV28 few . TGTGCCAGCAGTTTAAGTTACAGGCTACAGCCCCAGCATTTT CASSLSYRLQPQHF
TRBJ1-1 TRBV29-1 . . TGCAGCGTTGACCAGAAATTGAACACTGAAGCTTTCTTT CSVDQKLNTEAFF
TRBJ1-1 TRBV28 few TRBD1 TGTGCCAGCAGGGTAACAGGGGTCAACACTGAAGCTTTCTTT CASRVTGVNTEAFF
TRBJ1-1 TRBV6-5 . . TGTGCCAGCAAATCTATTCGGGCAGCACACACTGAAGCTTTCTTT CASKSIRAAHTEAFF
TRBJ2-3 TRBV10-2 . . TGCGCCAGCACGGTAGCGGACAGCTTGGTGACAGATACGCAGTATTTT CASTVADSLVTDTQYF
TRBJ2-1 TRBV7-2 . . TGTGCCAGCAGCTTAGAGCCTAGGTATGAGCAGTTCTTC CASSLEPRYEQFF
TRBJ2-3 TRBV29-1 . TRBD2 TGCAGCGTTGAGCCTAGCGGGGTTAGCACAGATACGCAGTATTTT CSVEPSGVSTDTQYF
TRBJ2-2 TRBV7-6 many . TGTGCCAGCAGCTTAGGACAATTCGGGGAGCTGTTTTTT CASSLGQFGELFF
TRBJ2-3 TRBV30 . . TGTGCCTGGAGTGCGGTTCCCGCGGATACGCAGTATTTT CAWSAVPADTQYF
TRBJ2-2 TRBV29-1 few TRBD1 TGCAGCGTGTGGGACAGGGCAGCCGGGGAGCTGTTTTTT CSVWDRAAGELFF
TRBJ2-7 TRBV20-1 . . TGCAGTGCCCGAGTATACGAGCAGTACTTC CSARVYEQYF
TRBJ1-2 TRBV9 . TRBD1 TGTGCCAGCAGCGCTCGTAGAGGACAGGGCAGTTACACCTTC CASSARRGQGSYTF
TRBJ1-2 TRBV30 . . TGTGCCTGGGGCCGCAACTGGGGGGTAGCTAACTATGGCTACACCTTC CAWGRNWGVANYGYTF
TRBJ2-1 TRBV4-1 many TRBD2 TGCGCCAGCTTACCGGGACTAGCGGGGGGGCTAACCATCAATGAGCAGTTCTTC CASLPGLAGGLTINEQFF
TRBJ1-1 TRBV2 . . TGTGCCAGCAGTTTCGGGACATTATACACTGAAGCTTTCTTT CASSFGTLYTEAFF
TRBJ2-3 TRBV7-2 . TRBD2 TGTGCCAGCAGCTTAGTGCGGGGGGGGAAGTCGGATACGCAGTATTTT CASSLVRGGKSDTQYF
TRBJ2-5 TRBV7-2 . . TGTGCCAGCAGCTCGAGGGGCGAGACCCAGTACTTC CASSSRGETQYF
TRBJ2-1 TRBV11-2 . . TGTGCCAGCAGCTTTCTGTATGAGCAGTTCTTC CASSFLYEQFF
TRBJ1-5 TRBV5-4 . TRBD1 TGTGCCAGCAGCGTAACCGGGACAGGGATAAATCAGCCCCAGCATTTT CASSVTGTGINQPQHF
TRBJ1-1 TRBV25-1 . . TGTGCCAGCAGTGACTACAGGGAGCGCACTGAAGCTTTCTTT CASSDYRERTEAFF
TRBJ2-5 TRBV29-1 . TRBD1 TGCAGCGTGACCGGGACAGCAAGTGGGGAGACCCAGTACTTC CSVTGTASGETQYF
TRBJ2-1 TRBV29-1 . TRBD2 TGCAGCGTGCCGGGAGGATACAATGAGCAGTTCTTC CSVPGGYNEQFF
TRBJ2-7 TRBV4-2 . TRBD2 TGTGCCAGCAGCCAAGGACTCGGGGGGGCCCAACGATCCTACGAGCAGTACTTC CASSQGLGGAQRSYEQYF
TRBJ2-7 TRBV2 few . TGTGCCAGCTCTAAGGCCTACGAGCAGTACTTC CASSKAYEQYF
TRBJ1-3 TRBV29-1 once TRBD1 TGCAGCGTCGCGACAGGGGGCGAGGGAAACACCATATATTTT CSVATGGEGNTIYF
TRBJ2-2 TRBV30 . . TGTGCCCGTCGAAACATCGCGAACACCGGGGAGCTGTTTTTT CARRNIANTGELFF
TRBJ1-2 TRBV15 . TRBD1 TGTGCCACCAGCTCACAGGGGGCCTATGGCTACACCTTC CATSSQGAYGYTF
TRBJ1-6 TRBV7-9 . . TGTGCCACCTGGACGGCGGTCTATAATTCACCCCTCCACTTT CATWTAVYNSPLHF
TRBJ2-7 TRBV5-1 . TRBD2 TGCGCCAGCAGCTTGAGGGCTAGCGGGGGATACGAGCAGTACTTC CASSLRASGGYEQYF
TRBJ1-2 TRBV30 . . TGTGCCTGTCCGCATGGTTTCTATGGCTACACCTTC CACPHGFYGYTF
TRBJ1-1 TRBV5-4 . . TGTGCCAGCAGCTCCCGGACGGTGAACACTGAAGCTTTCTTT CASSSRTVNTEAFF
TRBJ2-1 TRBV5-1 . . TGCGCCAGCAGCGTCGGACGGTACAATGAGCAGTTCTTC CASSVGRYNEQFF
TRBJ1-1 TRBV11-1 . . TGTGCCAGCAGCTCGCAGGTGAACACTGAAGCTTTCTTT CASSSQVNTEAFF
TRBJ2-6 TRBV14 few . TGTGCCAGCAGCCAAGTGGGTACTGGGGCCAACGTCCTGACTTTC CASSQVGTGANVLTF
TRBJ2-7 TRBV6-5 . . TGTGCCAGCAGTTACTCGATCTACGAGCAGTACTTC CASSYSIYEQYF
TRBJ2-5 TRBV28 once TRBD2 TGTGCCAGCAGTCCACCGAGTGGTAGCGGGGGCCGTCGGGACTTC CASSPPSGSGGRRDF
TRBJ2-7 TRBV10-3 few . TGTGCCATCAGTGAGGAGGGGCTAACCTACGAGCAGTACTTC CAISEEGLTYEQYF
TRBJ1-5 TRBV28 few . TGTGCCAGCACCGAAGCGAGGGGGATGGTGGGCAATCAGCCCCAGCATTTT CASTEARGMVGNQPQHF
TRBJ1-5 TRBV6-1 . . TGTGCCAGCAGTTTCCGGGGGGATATCGATCAGCCCCAGCATTTT CASSFRGDIDQPQHF
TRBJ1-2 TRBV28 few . TGTGCCAGCAGCCCGGGGCTTACTAACTATGGCTACACCTTC CASSPGLTNYGYTF
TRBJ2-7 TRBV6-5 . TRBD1 TGTGCCATACGGACAGGAACCCACGAGCAGTACTTC CAIRTGTHEQYF
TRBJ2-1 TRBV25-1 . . TGTGCCAGCAGTCCCCCCAGAGGGTACAATGAGCAGTTCTTC CASSPPRGYNEQFF
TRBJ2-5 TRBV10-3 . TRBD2 TGTGCCACCCGGGGGGGTGAGACCCAGTACTTC CATRGGETQYF